Following are 22 T cell receptor beta chains from one sample sequenced in a study of PD-L1 blockade in urothelial cancer. Clones were sequenced by immunoSEQ multiplex PCR, and TCRdb holds only the in-frame ones, with some missing. The sample contains fewer than 30,000 clones, approximately 84% of which appear only once. The sequenced sample was PBMCs, obtained around atezolizumab (anti-PD-L1) treatment. These receptors were taken from a man aged 70 or older with urothelial cancer.

The chain couples TRBV19 to TRBJ2-1; TRBD1 aligns across 10 bases. With 5 bases clipped from V and 6 bases from J, the junction kept 7 bases outside the gene matches. This CDR3 is built from 15 residues. The germline V gene has CDR1 LNHDA and CDR2 SQIVND (reference sequence). The CDR3 nucleotides read TGTGCCAGTAGTCCTAGACAGGGGGCAATCAATGAGCAGTTCTTC. It encodes CASSPRQGAINEQFF.

The J gene is TRBJ1-2, the V gene TRBV27, with a tentative D call TRBD1 (5 bases). CDR3 length: 13 amino acids. Between the trimmed V and J ends, which lost 8 bases and 8 bases, there was a span of 18 bases. CDR1 and CDR2 from the germline V gene are MNHEY and SMNVEV (reference sequence). In nucleotides, the CDR3 is TGTGCCAGCGCGCAGACTAGGGGTGACGGCTACACCTTC. Protein sequence: CASAQTRGDGYTF.

Remarks on this clone: One junction end does not reproduce the germline sequence, and a read error may be involved. The chain carries TRBV7-7 and TRBJ2-3; 10 nucleotides agree with TRBD2. The CDR3 runs to 15 residues. Per germline, CDR1 SSHAT and CDR2 FNYEAQ (reference sequence). The CDR3 nucleotides are TGTGCTAGCAGCGCTAGCGGGGGAAGCACAGATACGCAGTATTTT. This translates into CASSASGGSTDTQYF.

This rearrangement joins TRBV5-4 to TRBJ2-5; D possibly corresponds to TRBD1 (6 bases). V was pared by 0 bases and J by 0 bases, with 9 bases between. The V gene's germline CDR1 is SGHNT and CDR2 YYREEE (reference sequence). The CDR3 runs to 15 residues. The CDR3 DNA reads as TGTGCCAGCAGCTTGGGGGACAATTACCAAGAGACCCAGTACTTC. Amino acids: CASSLGDNYQETQYF.

The chain links TRBV6-6 to TRBJ2-2; maybe TRBD2 (5 bases). V was pared by 5 bases and J by 4 bases, with 17 bases between. Germline V lookup: CDR1 MNHNY, CDR2 SVGAGI (reference sequence). This CDR3 region has 16 residues. CDR3 in DNA: TGTGCCAGCAGTGGCCCGACGGCGGGCGGCACCGGGGAGCTGTTTTTT. It codes for CASSGPTAGGTGELFF.

This sequence joins TRBV4-1 and TRBJ2-7; weak D call: TRBD2 (5 bases). CDR1 is MGHRA, CDR2 YSYEKL, per germline. The V end lost 5 bases, the J end lost 1 base, and 12 bases lay between the germline ends. There are 14 residues in the CDR3. CDR3: CASSSRTRSYEQYF. CDR3 bases: TGCGCCAGCAGCTCTCGTACTAGATCCTACGAGCAGTACTTC.

The rearrangement uses TRBV19 and TRBJ1-5; possible D gene TRBD1, 6 bases. This CDR3 contains 17 residues. The V end was cut by 1 base, the J end by 2 bases, with 15 bases between. Per the germline V gene, CDR1 is LNHDA and CDR2 is SQIVND (reference sequence). CDR3 region: CASSIVGGTGGNQPQHF. In DNA form, the CDR3 reads TGTGCCAGTAGTATAGTAGGGGGAACCGGGGGCAATCAGCCCCAGCATTTT.

This clone appeared a single time. The chain employs TRBV7-8 and TRBJ2-2, with 8 bases fitting TRBD2. Looked up from germline, CDR1 is SGHVS and CDR2 is FQNEAQ. After removal of 2 bases from V and 4 bases from J, the junction contained 6 bases not matched to a gene. The CDR3 loop spans 16 amino acids. CDR3 region: CASSLRGAGGTGELFF. For the CDR3, the DNA is TGTGCCAGCAGCTTAAGAGGCGCGGGAGGCACCGGGGAGCTGTTTTTT.

The V and J genes are TRBV19 and TRBJ2-3, with 10 bases aligning to TRBD2. V lost 4 bases and J lost 4; bases outside the gene matches: 2. Germline-derived CDR1 and CDR2 are LNHDA and SQIVND (reference sequence). This CDR3 spans 14 amino acids. This CDR3 reads CASSTSGSPDTQYF. In DNA form, the CDR3 reads TGTGCCAGTAGTACTAGCGGGAGCCCAGATACGCAGTATTTT.

The CDR3 reads CASSEARIGYEQYF. Here the CDR3 DNA reads TGTGCCAGCAGTGAGGCCAGGATAGGCTACGAGCAGTACTTC. The chain recombines TRBV6-1 with TRBJ2-7; D is unclear. The CDR3 is 14 residues long. Germline CDR1 and CDR2: MNHNS and SASEGT. The germline V and J ends were trimmed by 3 bases and 3 bases, with 12 bases remaining between them.

This clone occurred once. The J gene is TRBJ2-3, the V gene TRBV28; TRBD2 might be the D (6 bases). This CDR3 has 16 amino acids. V lost 10 bases to trimming and J lost 3 bases, with 23 bases between them. The germline gives CDR1 MDHEN, CDR2 SYDVKM. CDR3 DNA: TGTGCCACCTCCCACCGGGACTCCCGTGGGACAGATACGCAGTATTTT. Its protein product is CATSHRDSRGTDTQYF.

The chain has TRBV5-1 and TRBJ2-7; the D gene is possibly TRBD2 (5 bases). This CDR3 has 16 residues. The germline CDR1 and CDR2 sequences are SGHRS and YFSETQ. The V gene lost 3 bases and the J gene lost 3 bases, with 19 bases spanning the gap. The CDR3 protein is CASSYGAASLIYEQYF. The CDR3 DNA sequence: TGCGCCAGCAGCTACGGAGCGGCTTCCCTCATCTACGAGCAGTACTTC. Full variable domain (remainder filled in from reference TRBV5-1 and TRBJ2-7): KAGVTQTPRYLIKTRGQQVTLSCSPISGHRSVSWYQQTPGQGLQFLFEYFSETQRNKGNFPGRFSGRQFSNSRSEMNVSTLELGDSALYLCASSYGAASLIYEQYFGPGTRLTVT.

The rearrangement links TRBV5-1 to TRBJ2-3; TRBD2 matches at 7 bases. The CDR3 length is 14 residues. Germline CDR1 and CDR2: SGHRS and YFSETQ. V lost 4 bases to trimming and J lost 3 bases; unmatched junction nucleotides: 5. The CDR3 is CASSGGGLTDTQYF. DNA of the CDR3: TGCGCCAGCAGCGGGGGGGGTTTAACAGATACGCAGTATTTT. Filled out from reference TRBV5-1 and TRBJ2-3, the complete variable domain reads KAGVTQTPRYLIKTRGQQVTLSCSPISGHRSVSWYQQTPGQGLQFLFEYFSETQRNKGNFPGRFSGRQFSNSRSEMNVSTLELGDSALYLCASSGGGLTDTQYFGPGTRLTVL.

The CDR3 sequence: CASSLDRDRGGGTQYF. CDR3 nucleotide sequence: TGTGCCAGCAGCTTAGATCGGGACAGGGGGGGAGGGACCCAGTACTTC. This chain links TRBV11-2 with TRBJ2-5; 11 nucleotides match TRBD1. This CDR3 spans 16 amino acids. After removal of 0 bases from V and 7 bases from J, the junction contained 7 bases not matched to a gene. Germline V gene data show CDR1 as SGHAT and CDR2 as FQNNGV.

The genes are TRBV28 and TRBJ2-2; 8 nucleotides line up with TRBD1. This CDR3 is built from 13 residues. Trimming removed 9 bases from V and 4 bases from J; junction bases left unmatched: 4. Germline V CDR1 and CDR2: MDHEN, SYDVKM. CDR3 DNA: TGTGCCAGTGGACAGGGAGTCACCGGGGAGCTGTTTTTT. Protein product: CASGQGVTGELFF.

This sequence joins TRBV7-9 and TRBJ1-4; D may be TRBD1 (6 bases). The CDR3 has 16 amino acids. Germline CDR1 is SEHNR and CDR2 is FQNEAQ (reference sequence). The V and J ends lost 5 bases and 3 bases respectively, with 16 bases between them. The CDR3 sequence is CASSQSTGHPNEKLFF. CDR3 bases: TGTGCCAGCAGCCAAAGTACAGGGCATCCTAATGAAAAACTGTTTTTT.

The chain is built from TRBV29-1 and TRBJ1-2; 8 positions match TRBD1. CDR3 length: 13 amino acids. The germline V gene encodes CDR1 SQVTM and CDR2 ANQGSEA. J gave up 7 bases and V 4 bases, and 8 bases lay outside the gene matches. The CDR3 spells CSVGGQEIVGYTF. The CDR3 nucleotides read TGCAGCGTTGGGGGACAGGAAATCGTTGGCTACACCTTC.

V is TRBV6-1 and J is TRBJ1-4; D ambiguous. V lost 3 bases to trimming and J lost 0 bases, with 8 bases between them. Germline V gene data show CDR1 as MNHNS and CDR2 as SASEGT. The CDR3 totals 15 residues. The CDR3 DNA is TGTGCCAGCAGTGATTTCTCTGCAACTAATGAAAAACTGTTTTTT. It yields the protein CASSDFSATNEKLFF.

This clone was found a few times. The V and J genes are TRBV5-1 and TRBJ2-1; D perhaps matches TRBD2 (5 bases). The CDR3 is 13 residues long. The V end lost 4 bases, the J end lost 6 bases, and 11 bases lay between the germline ends. Germline CDR1 and CDR2: SGHRS and YFSETQ. CDR3 loop: CASSQDSGNEQFF. CDR3 DNA sequence: TGCGCCAGCAGCCAGGACTCGGGCAATGAGCAGTTCTTC.

In this sample, this clone turned up a few times. Because the CDR3 is missing its conserved closing phenylalanine or tryptophan, this is likely a read error. No DNA is shown, since the ends of the CDR3 on it are uncertain; the CDR3 is the one TCRdb lists. The genes are TRBV4-1 and TRBJ2-7; TRBD1 was called by the table and not checked on the DNA. Germline CDR1 MGHRA, CDR2 YSYEKL. The CDR3 spans 11 residues, counting both ends. CDR3 in amino acids: CASSHEDSQPT.

The CDR3 reads CASSQGAGTHSYEQYF. The CDR3 nucleotides read TGTGCCAGCAGCCAAGGGGCCGGGACACATTCCTACGAGCAGTACTTC. This sequence joins TRBV14 and TRBJ2-7, with D tentatively TRBD1 (6 bases). The germline gives CDR1 SGHDN, CDR2 FVKESK. CDR3 length: 16 residues. Trimming removed 1 base from V and 1 base from J, with 14 bases in between.

The chain couples TRBV29-1 to TRBJ1-2; no reliable D call. CDR3 length: 11 amino acids. The V end was cut by 3 bases, the J end by 4 bases, with 6 bases between. CDR1 and CDR2 from the germline V gene are SQVTM and ANQGSEA. The CDR3 DNA follows: TGCAGCGTTGAGTCCGGCTATGGCTACACCTTC. It yields the protein CSVESGYGYTF. Full variable domain (remainder filled in from reference TRBV29-1 and TRBJ1-2): SAVISQKPSRDICQRGTSLTIQCQVDSQVTMMFWYRQQPGQSLTLIATANQGSEATYESGFVIDKFPISRPNLTFSTLTVSNMSPEDSSIYLCSVESGYGYTFGSGTRLTVV.